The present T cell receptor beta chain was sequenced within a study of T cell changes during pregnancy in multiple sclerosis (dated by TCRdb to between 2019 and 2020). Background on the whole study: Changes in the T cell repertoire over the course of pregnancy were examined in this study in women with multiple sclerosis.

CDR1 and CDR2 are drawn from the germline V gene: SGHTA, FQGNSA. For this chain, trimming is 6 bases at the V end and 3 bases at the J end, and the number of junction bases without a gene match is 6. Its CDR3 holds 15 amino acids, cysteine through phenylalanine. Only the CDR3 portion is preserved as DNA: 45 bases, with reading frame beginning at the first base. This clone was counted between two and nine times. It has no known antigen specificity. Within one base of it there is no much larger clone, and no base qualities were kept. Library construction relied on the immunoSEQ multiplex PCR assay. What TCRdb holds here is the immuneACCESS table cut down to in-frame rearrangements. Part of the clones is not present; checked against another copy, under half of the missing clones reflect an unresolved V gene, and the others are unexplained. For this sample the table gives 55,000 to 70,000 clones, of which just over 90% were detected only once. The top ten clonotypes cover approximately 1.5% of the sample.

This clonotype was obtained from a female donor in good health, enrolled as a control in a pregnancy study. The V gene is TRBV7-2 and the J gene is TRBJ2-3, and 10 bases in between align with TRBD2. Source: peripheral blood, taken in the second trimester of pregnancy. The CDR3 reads CASRPAGLATDTQYF. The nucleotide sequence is TGTGCCAGCAGACCGGCGGGACTAGCGACAGATACGCAGTATTTT.